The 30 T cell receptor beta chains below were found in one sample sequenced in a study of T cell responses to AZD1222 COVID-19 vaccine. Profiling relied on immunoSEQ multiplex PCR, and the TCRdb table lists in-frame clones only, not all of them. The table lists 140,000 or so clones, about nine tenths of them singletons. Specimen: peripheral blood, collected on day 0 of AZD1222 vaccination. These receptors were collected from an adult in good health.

The CDR3: CASSPGLAGADTQYF. The CDR3 DNA reads TGTGCCAGCAGTCCGGGACTAGCGGGAGCAGATACGCAGTATTTT. This chain connects TRBV27 to TRBJ2-3; 14 positions agree with TRBD2. Unmatched junction bases numbered 2, after V lost 5 bases and J lost 4 bases. The CDR3 is 15 amino acids. Germline V gene lookup returns CDR1 MNHEY and CDR2 SMNVEV (reference sequence).

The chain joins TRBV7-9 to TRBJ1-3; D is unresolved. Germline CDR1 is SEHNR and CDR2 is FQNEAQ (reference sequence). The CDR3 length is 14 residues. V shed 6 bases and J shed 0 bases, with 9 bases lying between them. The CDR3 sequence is CASSLRPSGNTIYF. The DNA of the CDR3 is TGTGCCAGCAGTCTTAGGCCCTCTGGAAACACCATATATTTT.

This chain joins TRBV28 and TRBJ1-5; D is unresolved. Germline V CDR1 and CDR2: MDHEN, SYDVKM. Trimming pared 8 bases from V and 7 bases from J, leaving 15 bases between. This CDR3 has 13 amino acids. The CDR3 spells CASGPGVGQPQHF. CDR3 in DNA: TGTGCCAGCGGGCCCGGGGTTGGACAGCCCCAGCATTTT.

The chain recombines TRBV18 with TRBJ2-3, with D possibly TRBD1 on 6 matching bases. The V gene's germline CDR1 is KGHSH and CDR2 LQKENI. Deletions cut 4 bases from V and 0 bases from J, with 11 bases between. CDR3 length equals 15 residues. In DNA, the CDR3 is TGTGCCAGCTCACGATCGACAGGTAGCACAGATACGCAGTATTTT. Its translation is CASSRSTGSTDTQYF.

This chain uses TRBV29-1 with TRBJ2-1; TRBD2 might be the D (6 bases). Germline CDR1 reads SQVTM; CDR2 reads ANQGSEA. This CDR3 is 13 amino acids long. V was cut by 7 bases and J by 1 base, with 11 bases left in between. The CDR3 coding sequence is TGCAGCGGGGGACTGAGATCCTACAATGAGCAGTTCTTC. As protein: CSGGLRSYNEQFF.

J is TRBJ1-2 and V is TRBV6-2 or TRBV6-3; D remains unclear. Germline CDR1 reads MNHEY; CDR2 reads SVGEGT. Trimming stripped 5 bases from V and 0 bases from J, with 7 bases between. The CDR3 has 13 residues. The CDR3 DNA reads TGTGCCAGCAGTCGGGCCTCTAACTATGGCTACACCTTC. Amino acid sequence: CASSRASNYGYTF.

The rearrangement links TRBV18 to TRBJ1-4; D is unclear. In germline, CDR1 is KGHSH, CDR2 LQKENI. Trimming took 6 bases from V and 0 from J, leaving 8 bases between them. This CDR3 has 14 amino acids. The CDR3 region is CASSPYATNEKLFF. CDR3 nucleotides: TGTGCCAGCTCCCCATATGCAACTAATGAAAAACTGTTTTTT.

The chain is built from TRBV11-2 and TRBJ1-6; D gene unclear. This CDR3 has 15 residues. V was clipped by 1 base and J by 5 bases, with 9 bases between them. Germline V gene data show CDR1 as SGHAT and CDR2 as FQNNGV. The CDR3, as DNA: TGTGCCAGCAGCTTAGGGGCGCGAAATAATTCACCCCTCCACTTT. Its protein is CASSLGARNNSPLHF.

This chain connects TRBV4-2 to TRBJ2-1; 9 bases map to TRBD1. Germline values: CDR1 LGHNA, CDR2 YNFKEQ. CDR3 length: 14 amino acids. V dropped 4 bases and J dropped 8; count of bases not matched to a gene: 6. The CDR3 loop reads CASSRRDRVDEQFF. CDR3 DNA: TGTGCCAGCAGCCGACGGGACAGGGTGGATGAGCAGTTCTTC.

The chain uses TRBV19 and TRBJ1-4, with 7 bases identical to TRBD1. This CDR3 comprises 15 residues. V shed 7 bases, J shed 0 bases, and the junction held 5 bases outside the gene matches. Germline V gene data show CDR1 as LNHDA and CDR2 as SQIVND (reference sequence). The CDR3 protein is CASTTGTATNEKLFF. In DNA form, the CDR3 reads TGTGCCAGTACGACAGGGACCGCAACTAATGAAAAACTGTTTTTT.

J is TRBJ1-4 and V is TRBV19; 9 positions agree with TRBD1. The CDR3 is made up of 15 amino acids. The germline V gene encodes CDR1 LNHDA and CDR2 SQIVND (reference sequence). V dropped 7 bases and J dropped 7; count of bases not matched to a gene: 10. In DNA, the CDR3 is TGTGCCAGTAACAAACAGGGGGCGAGGGTTGAAAAACTGTTTTTT. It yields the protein CASNKQGARVEKLFF.

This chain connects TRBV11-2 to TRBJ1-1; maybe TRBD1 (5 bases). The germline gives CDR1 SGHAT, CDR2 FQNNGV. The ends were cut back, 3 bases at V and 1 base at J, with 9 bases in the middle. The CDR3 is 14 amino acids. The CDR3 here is CASSFGARNTEAFF. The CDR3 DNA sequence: TGTGCCAGCAGCTTCGGGGCCCGGAACACTGAAGCTTTCTTT.

CDR3 sequence: CASSPTSSNQPQHF. The CDR3 coding sequence is TGTGCCAGCTCACCGACAAGTAGCAATCAGCCCCAGCATTTT. The V and J genes are TRBV18 and TRBJ1-5; no clear D gene. CDR1 is KGHSH and CDR2 is LQKENI in the germline V gene. Deletions cut 3 bases from V and 0 bases from J, with 6 bases between. This CDR3 has 14 amino acids.

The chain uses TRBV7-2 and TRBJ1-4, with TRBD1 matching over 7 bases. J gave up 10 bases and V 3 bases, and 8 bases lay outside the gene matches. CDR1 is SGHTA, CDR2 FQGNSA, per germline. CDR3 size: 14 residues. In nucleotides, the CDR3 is TGTGCCAGCAGCTTTACGACAGGGTCGGGAAAACTGTTTTTT. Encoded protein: CASSFTTGSGKLFF.

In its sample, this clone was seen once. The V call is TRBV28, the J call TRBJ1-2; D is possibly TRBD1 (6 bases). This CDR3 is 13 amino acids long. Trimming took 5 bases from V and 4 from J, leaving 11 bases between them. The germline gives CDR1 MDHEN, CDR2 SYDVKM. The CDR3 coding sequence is TGTGCCAGCAGTAGACAGGCCCTCTATGGCTACACCTTC. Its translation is CASSRQALYGYTF.

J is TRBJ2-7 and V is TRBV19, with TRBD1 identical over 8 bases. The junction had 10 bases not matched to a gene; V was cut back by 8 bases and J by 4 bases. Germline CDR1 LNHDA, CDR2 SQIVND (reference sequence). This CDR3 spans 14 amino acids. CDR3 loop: CASGFGQGIYEQYF. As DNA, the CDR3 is TGTGCCAGTGGATTTGGACAGGGAATATACGAGCAGTACTTC.

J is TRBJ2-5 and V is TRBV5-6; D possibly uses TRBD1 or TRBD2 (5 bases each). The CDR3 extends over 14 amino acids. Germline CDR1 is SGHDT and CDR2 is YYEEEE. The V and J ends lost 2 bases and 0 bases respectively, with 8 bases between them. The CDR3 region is CASSLGTYQETQYF. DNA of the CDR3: TGTGCCAGCAGCTTAGGGACGTACCAAGAGACCCAGTACTTC. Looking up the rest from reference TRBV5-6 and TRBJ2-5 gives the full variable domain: DAGVTQSPTHLIKTRGQQVTLRCSPKSGHDTVSWYQQALGQGPQFIFQYYEEEERQRGNFPDRFSGHQFPNYSSELNVNALLLGDSALYLCASSLGTYQETQYFGPGTRLLVL.

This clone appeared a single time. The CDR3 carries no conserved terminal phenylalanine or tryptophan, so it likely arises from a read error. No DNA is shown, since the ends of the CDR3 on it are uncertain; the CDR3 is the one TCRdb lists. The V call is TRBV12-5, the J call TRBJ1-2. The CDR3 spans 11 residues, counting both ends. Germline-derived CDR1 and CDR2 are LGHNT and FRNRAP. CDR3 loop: CASGLVVGPKL.

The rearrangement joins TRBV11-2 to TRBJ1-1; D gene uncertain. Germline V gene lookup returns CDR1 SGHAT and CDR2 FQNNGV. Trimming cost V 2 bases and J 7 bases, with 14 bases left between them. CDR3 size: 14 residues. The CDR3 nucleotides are TGTGCCAGCAGCTTACAAGGTGATTATATTGAAGCTTTCTTT. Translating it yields CASSLQGDYIEAFF. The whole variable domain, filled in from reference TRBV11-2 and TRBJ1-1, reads EAGVAQSPRYKIIEKRQSVAFWCNPISGHATLYWYQQILGQGPKLLIQFQNNGVVDDSQLPKDRFSAERLKGVDSTLKIQPAKLEDSAVYLCASSLQGDYIEAFFGQGTRLTVV.

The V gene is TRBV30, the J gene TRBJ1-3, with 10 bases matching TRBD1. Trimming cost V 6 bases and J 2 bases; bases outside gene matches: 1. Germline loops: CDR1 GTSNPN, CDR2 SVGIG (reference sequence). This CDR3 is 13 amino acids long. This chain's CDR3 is CACGTGAGNTIYF. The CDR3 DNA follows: TGTGCCTGCGGGACAGGGGCTGGAAACACCATATATTTT.

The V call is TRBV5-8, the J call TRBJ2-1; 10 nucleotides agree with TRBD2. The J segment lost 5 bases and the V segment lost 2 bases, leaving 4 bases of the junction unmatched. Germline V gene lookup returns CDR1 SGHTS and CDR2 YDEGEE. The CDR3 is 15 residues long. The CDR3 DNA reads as TGTGCCAGCAGCTTAAGCGGGAGGGTCCACAATGAGCAGTTCTTC. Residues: CASSLSGRVHNEQFF. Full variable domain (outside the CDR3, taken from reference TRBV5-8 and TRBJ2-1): EAGVTQSPTHLIKTRGQQATLRCSPISGHTSVYWYQQALGLGLQFLLWYDEGEERNRGNFPPRFSGRQFPNYSSELNVNALELEDSALYLCASSLSGRVHNEQFFGPGTRLTVL.

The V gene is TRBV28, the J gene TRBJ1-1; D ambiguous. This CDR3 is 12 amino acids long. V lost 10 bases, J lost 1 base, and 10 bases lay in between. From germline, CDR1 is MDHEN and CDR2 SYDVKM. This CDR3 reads CATSGRNTEAFF. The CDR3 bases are TGTGCCACCTCAGGTAGGAACACTGAAGCTTTCTTT. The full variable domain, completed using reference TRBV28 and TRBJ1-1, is DVKVTQSSRYLVKRTGEKVFLECVQDMDHENMFWYRQDPGLGLRLIYFSYDVKMKEKGDIPEGYSVSREKKERFSLILESASTNQTSMYLCATSGRNTEAFFGQGTRLTVV.

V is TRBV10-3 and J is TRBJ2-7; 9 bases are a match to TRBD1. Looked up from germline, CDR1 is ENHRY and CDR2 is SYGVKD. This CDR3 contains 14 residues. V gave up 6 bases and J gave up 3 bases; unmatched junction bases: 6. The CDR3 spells CAISPRDRVYEQYF. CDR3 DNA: TGTGCCATCAGCCCCCGGGACAGGGTCTACGAGCAGTACTTC.

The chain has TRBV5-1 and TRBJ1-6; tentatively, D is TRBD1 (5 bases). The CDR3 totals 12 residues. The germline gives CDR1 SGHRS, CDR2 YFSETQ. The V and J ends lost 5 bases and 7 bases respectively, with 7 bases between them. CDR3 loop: CASRGTNSPLHF. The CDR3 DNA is TGCGCCAGCAGGGGGACGAATTCACCCCTCCACTTT.

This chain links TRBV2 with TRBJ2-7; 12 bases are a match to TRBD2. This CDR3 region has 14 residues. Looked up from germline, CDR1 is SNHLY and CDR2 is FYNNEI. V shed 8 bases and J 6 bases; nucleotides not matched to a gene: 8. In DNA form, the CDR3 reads TGTGCCAGCGGCAGACTAGCGGGAGCCTCCGAGCAGTACTTC. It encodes CASGRLAGASEQYF. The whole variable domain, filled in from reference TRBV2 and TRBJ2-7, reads EPEVTQTPSHQVTQMGQEVILRCVPISNHLYFYWYRQILGQKVEFLVSFYNNEISEKSEIFDDQFSVERPDGSNFTLKIRSTKLEDSAMYFCASGRLAGASEQYFGPGTRLTVT.

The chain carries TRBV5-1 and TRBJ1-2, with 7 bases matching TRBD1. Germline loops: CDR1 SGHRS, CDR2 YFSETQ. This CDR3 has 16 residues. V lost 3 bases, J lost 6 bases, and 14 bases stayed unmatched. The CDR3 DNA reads TGCGCCAGCAGCTCGTCCGGCCACAGGGGTAAGGATGGCTACACCTTC. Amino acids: CASSSSGHRGKDGYTF.

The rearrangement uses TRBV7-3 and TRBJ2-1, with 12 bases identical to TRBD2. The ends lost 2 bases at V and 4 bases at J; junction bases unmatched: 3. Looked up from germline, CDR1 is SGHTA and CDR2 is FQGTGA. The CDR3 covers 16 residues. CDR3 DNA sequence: TGTGCCAGCAGCTTATCGACTAGCGGGGGTTACAATGAGCAGTTCTTC. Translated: CASSLSTSGGYNEQFF.

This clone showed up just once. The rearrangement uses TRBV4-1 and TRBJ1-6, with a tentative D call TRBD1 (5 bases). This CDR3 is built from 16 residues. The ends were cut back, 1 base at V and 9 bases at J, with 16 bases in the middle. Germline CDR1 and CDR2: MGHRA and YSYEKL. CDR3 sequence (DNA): TGCGCCAGCAGCCAAGTTTTTGGGGGTTCCCCTTCACCCCTCCACTTT. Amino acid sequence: CASSQVFGGSPSPLHF.

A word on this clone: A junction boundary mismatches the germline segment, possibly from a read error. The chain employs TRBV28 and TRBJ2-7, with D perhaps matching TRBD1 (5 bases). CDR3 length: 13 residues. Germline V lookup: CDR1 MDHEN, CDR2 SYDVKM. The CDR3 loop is CASSLGAGQAYDF. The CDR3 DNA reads TGTGCCAGCAGCCTAGGGGCCGGGCAGGCCTACGACTTC. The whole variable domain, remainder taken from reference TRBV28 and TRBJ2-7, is DVKVTQSSRYLVKRTGEKVFLECVQDMDHENMFWYRQDPGLGLRLIYFSYDVKMKEKGDIPEGYSVSREKKERFSLILESASTNQTSMYLCASSLGAGQAYDFGPGTRLTVT.

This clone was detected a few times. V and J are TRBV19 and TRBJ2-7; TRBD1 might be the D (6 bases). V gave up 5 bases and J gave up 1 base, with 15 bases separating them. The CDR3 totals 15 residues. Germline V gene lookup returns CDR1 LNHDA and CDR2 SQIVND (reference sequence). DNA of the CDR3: TGTGCCAGTAGTCGCCTCGGGACACCTTCCTACGAGCAGTACTTC. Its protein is CASSRLGTPSYEQYF.